One and the same sample provided the 6 T cell receptor beta chains below, sequenced in a study of cytomegalovirus exposure and HLA in healthy donors listed by TCRdb under 2017. The receptor library was made with the immunoSEQ multiplex PCR assay. For the multiplex PCR, a mixture combining 60 forward primers for TCR Vbeta segments and 13 reverse primers for TCR Jbeta segments was used. This is the immuneACCESS table as TCRdb keeps it, with only in-frame sequences that have V and J called. A part of the clones is gone; compared with another copy, unresolved V genes explain less than half, and the rest is unexplained. In this sample the table shows 200,000 to 250,000 clones, roughly 84% of which occur a single time. The ten largest clonotypes hold about 1.5% of the sample. Sequencing used PBMCs. Receptors were obtained from a man aged 50 to 59 in good health and CMV-seronegative.

V and J are TRBV10-1 and TRBJ1-5, with 7 bases lining up with TRBD1. The germline V gene has CDR1 WNHNN and CDR2 SYGVQD (reference sequence). The CDR3 extends over 18 amino acids. V lost 5 bases to trimming and J lost 2 bases; unmatched junction nucleotides: 15. CDR3 sequence (DNA): TGCGCCAGCAGTAGGCCGGGACAGAGCCTTGGTGGCAATCAGCCCCAGCATTTT. This encodes CASSRPGQSLGGNQPQHF.

The CDR3 DNA follows: TGCAGCGTTGTCGGGCTAGCGGGAGGCCGCTACAATGAGCAGTTCTTC. Its translation is CSVVGLAGGRYNEQFF. The genes are TRBV29-1 and TRBJ2-1; TRBD2 agrees at 11 bases. This CDR3 spans 16 amino acids. CDR1 SQVTM and CDR2 ANQGSEA come from the germline V gene. V lost 4 bases and J lost 3; bases outside the gene matches: 8.

As DNA, the CDR3 is TGTGCCAGCAGTGAGCTCCGGGTGGACGAGCAGTACTTC. Translating it yields CASSELRVDEQYF. The chain is built from TRBV2 and TRBJ2-7; D not certain. Looked up from germline, CDR1 is SNHLY and CDR2 is FYNNEI. CDR3 size: 13 residues. Trimming took off 3 bases at V and 5 bases at J, with 11 bases between the two ends.

This clone occurred a few times. This rearrangement joins TRBV7-9 to TRBJ2-1; 12 bases are a match to TRBD2. The V segment lost 3 bases and the J segment 5 bases; nucleotides outside the gene matches: 5. This CDR3 contains 16 residues. The germline CDR1 and CDR2 sequences are SEHNR and FQNEAQ (reference sequence). Written as DNA, the CDR3 is TGTGCCAGCAGCTTTCTAGCGGGAGGGCCAGACAATGAGCAGTTCTTC. Translation: CASSFLAGGPDNEQFF.

The rearrangement uses TRBV18 and TRBJ2-7; TRBD1 aligns across 9 bases. The germline V gene has CDR1 KGHSH and CDR2 LQKENI. CDR3 length equals 13 residues. Losses at the gene ends were 6 bases for V and 6 bases for J; bases not matched to a gene: 6. CDR3 sequence (DNA): TGTGCCAGCTCGCGGGACAGGGAGGGCGAGCAGTACTTC. Translating it yields CASSRDREGEQYF. The entire variable domain, with the rest obtained from reference TRBV18 and TRBJ2-7, is as follows: NAGVMQNPRHLVRRRGQEARLRCSPMKGHSHVYWYRQLPEEGLKFMVYLQKENIIDESGMPKERFSAEFPKEGPSILRIQQVVRGDSAAYFCASSRDREGEQYFGPGTRLTVT.

The chain uses TRBV6-5 and TRBJ2-5; D perhaps matches TRBD2 (6 bases). Trimming took off 2 bases at V and 4 bases at J, with 14 bases between the two ends. Germline CDR1 is MNHEY and CDR2 is SVGAGI. This CDR3 has 15 amino acids. CDR3 region: CASSYRLAGLETQYF. Here the CDR3 DNA reads TGTGCCAGCAGTTACCGTCTGGCGGGGTTAGAGACCCAGTACTTC.